Described below is a single T cell receptor (beta chain) sequence and its context. Antigen: not known. Profiled with immunoSEQ multiplex PCR; TCRdb holds only in-frame clones, not every one. The table includes approximately 77,000 clones, around nine tenths detected once. The CDR3 is 16 amino acids. Germline CDR1 is MDHEN and CDR2 is SYDVKM. Trimming removed 3 bases from V and 0 bases from J; junction bases left unmatched: 5. This record comes from a study of graft-versus-host responses after intestinal transplantation. Study at large: Anti-thymocyte globulin induction was given to all recipients, followed by tacrolimus and steroids for around three years.

Whole-study findings and limits: GvH clones occurred in recipient marrow; some first appeared in ileum or blood.

This chain uses TRBV28 with TRBJ2-3, with 8 bases matching TRBD2. The specimen was unstimulated CD4+ T cells sorted from spleen or lymph node cells, collected before intestinal transplant. The receptor's source is a human donor who received an intestinal transplant. CDR3 amino acids: CASSFGGLASTDTQYF. The DNA of the CDR3 is TGTGCCAGCAGTTTCGGTGGACTAGCCAGCACAGATACGCAGTATTTT.